This TCR beta chain appears in the sequencing data of a study of shared clonotypes between healthy human individuals. Trimming cost V 0 bases and J 2 bases; bases outside gene matches: 5. Germline values: CDR1 LGHNA, CDR2 YNFKEQ. The CDR3 has 17 residues. Unsorted PBMC DNA sequencing spanned ten immunoSEQ deep assay plates. Only in-frame clones appear in the TCRdb table, and some are missing; sequencing was by immunoSEQ multiplex PCR. The sample includes about 460,000 clones, roughly four fifths seen only once; the top ten take about 12%. The chain recombines TRBV4-2 with TRBJ2-1, with 9 bases that match TRBD2. The specimen was PBMCs. This TCR came from a woman between 35 and 50 years old in good health. Some clones in this sample may be carry-over from other donors' samples. CDR3 bases: TGTGCCAGCAGCCAAGAAGTCGGCGGGAGGGCCTACAATGAGCAGTTCTTC. Protein sequence: CASSQEVGGRAYNEQFF.